The 24 T cell receptor beta chains below all came from one sample that was sequenced in a study of T cell responses to AZD1222 COVID-19 vaccine. The repertoire was sequenced with immunoSEQ multiplex PCR; TCRdb's copy has only in-frame clones and lacks some. The table has about 130,000 clones, roughly 92% seen once. Specimen: peripheral blood, collected 28 days after the second AZD1222 dose. The receptors originated from an adult who received the AZD1222 COVID-19 vaccine.

The chain has TRBV3-1 (or the pseudogene TRBV3-2) and TRBJ1-5; 8 bases are shared with TRBD1. This CDR3 is built from 16 residues. The germline V gene encodes CDR1 LGHDT and CDR2 YNNKEL (reference sequence). With V trimmed by 4 bases and J by 3 bases, 8 bases remained unmatched. The CDR3 DNA reads TGTGCCAGCAGCCCCGGGACAGGACACCTCAATCAGCCCCAGCATTTT. Amino acids: CASSPGTGHLNQPQHF.

The genes are TRBV18 and TRBJ2-5, with 14 bases that match TRBD2. The length of the CDR3 is 17 residues. V dropped 4 bases and J dropped 1; count of bases not matched to a gene: 5. Germline lookup yields CDR1 KGHSH and CDR2 LQKENI. CDR3 DNA: TGTGCCAGCTCACAAGGGGGACTAGCGGGGGTCCAAGAGACCCAGTACTTC. It yields the protein CASSQGGLAGVQETQYF.

The V gene is TRBV2, the J gene TRBJ2-2; 8 nucleotides agree with TRBD2. CDR3 length: 14 amino acids. After removal of 4 bases from V and 3 bases from J, the junction contained 1 base not matched to a gene. Per germline, CDR1 SNHLY and CDR2 FYNNEI. CDR3 in amino acids: CASSVRGDTGELFF. CDR3 nucleotide sequence: TGTGCCAGCAGTGTGCGGGGGGACACCGGGGAGCTGTTTTTT.

The chain links TRBV18 to TRBJ2-3; possible D gene TRBD2, 6 bases. Between the trimmed V and J ends, which lost 3 bases and 3 bases, there was a span of 16 bases. This CDR3 has 16 residues. Germline CDR1 KGHSH, CDR2 LQKENI. The CDR3: CASSPQSQRVTDTQYF. In nucleotides, the CDR3 is TGTGCCAGCTCACCCCAGTCCCAGCGGGTGACAGATACGCAGTATTTT.

In its sample, this clone was seen a few times. This CDR3 is also generated by other DNA sequences in the sample. The J gene is TRBJ2-2, the V gene TRBV4-3; D unresolved. Germline assignment: CDR1 LGHNA and CDR2 YSLEER. The V gene lost 0 bases and the J gene lost 3 bases, with 5 bases spanning the gap. This CDR3 has 14 amino acids. The DNA of the CDR3 is TGCGCCAGCAGCCAAGACTCCCACACCGGGGAGCTGTTTTTT. It translates to CASSQDSHTGELFF.

V and J are TRBV7-9 and TRBJ1-1, with D possibly TRBD1 on 5 matching bases. V shed 4 bases and J shed 9 bases, with 15 bases lying between them. Looked up from germline, CDR1 is SEHNR and CDR2 is FQNEAQ (reference sequence). The CDR3 consists of 13 residues. CDR3 loop: CASSSGRTDQAFF. In DNA form, the CDR3 reads TGTGCCAGCAGCTCAGGGAGGACTGACCAAGCTTTCTTT.

This chain joins TRBV9 and TRBJ2-3, with D tentatively TRBD1 (5 bases). CDR3 length equals 13 residues. The V end was cut by 4 bases, the J end by 3 bases, with 9 bases between. The germline CDR1 and CDR2 sequences are SGDLS and YYNGEE. CDR3 region: CASSWQGTDTQYF. DNA for the CDR3: TGTGCCAGCAGCTGGCAGGGTACAGATACGCAGTATTTT. Full variable domain (remainder filled in from reference TRBV9 and TRBJ2-3): DSGVTQTPKHLITATGQRVTLRCSPRSGDLSVYWYQQSLDQGLQFLIQYYNGEERAKGNILERFSAQQFPDLHSELNLSSLELGDSALYFCASSWQGTDTQYFGPGTRLTVL.

J is TRBJ2-7 and V is TRBV27; either TRBD1 or TRBD2 may fit D (5 bases each). The CDR3 length is 16 residues. Germline V lookup: CDR1 MNHEY, CDR2 SMNVEV (reference sequence). Deletions cut 4 bases from V and 2 bases from J, with 18 bases between. The CDR3 spells CASSYIIGAGPYEQYF. DNA for the CDR3: TGTGCCAGCAGTTATATTATCGGGGCAGGGCCCTACGAGCAGTACTTC.

The chain joins TRBV7-2 to TRBJ1-1; the match to TRBD1 covers 10 bases. This CDR3 has 16 amino acids. The germline V gene has CDR1 SGHTA and CDR2 FQGNSA. After removal of 2 bases from V and 4 bases from J, the junction contained 7 bases not matched to a gene. As DNA, the CDR3 is TGTGCCAGCAGCTTAATCCGGGGACAGGGGTTCACTGAAGCTTTCTTT. This sequence encodes CASSLIRGQGFTEAFF. Variable domain in full (rest from reference TRBV7-2 and TRBJ1-1): GAGVSQSPSNKVTEKGKDVELRCDPISGHTALYWYRQSLGQGLEFLIYFQGNSAPDKSGLPSDRFSAERTGGSVSTLTIQRTQQEDSAVYLCASSLIRGQGFTEAFFGQGTRLTVV.

The chain uses TRBV7-9 and TRBJ2-1; D uncertain. The CDR3 covers 12 residues. The V end lost 5 bases, the J end lost 5 bases, and 7 bases lay between the germline ends. Germline CDR1 is SEHNR and CDR2 is FQNEAQ (reference sequence). The CDR3 is CASSPPDNEQFF. CDR3 DNA sequence: TGTGCCAGCAGCCCGCCCGACAATGAGCAGTTCTTC.

The CDR3 coding sequence is TGCGCCAGCAGCTTGGTTACTGAAGACAATGAGCAGTTCTTC. It specifies CASSLVTEDNEQFF. J is TRBJ2-1 and V is TRBV5-1; no definite D call. This CDR3 comprises 14 residues. Per germline, CDR1 SGHRS and CDR2 YFSETQ. Trimming left V 0 bases short and J 5 bases short, with 9 bases between.

The rearrangement links TRBV19 to TRBJ1-5, with a weak D call TRBD1 (5 bases). The CDR3 runs 13 residues. The germline V gene encodes CDR1 LNHDA and CDR2 SQIVND (reference sequence). V gave up 9 bases and J gave up 1 base, with 10 bases separating them. CDR3 nucleotides: TGTGCCAGCGGGACCCTCAGCAATCAGCCCCAGCATTTT. The encoded protein is CASGTLSNQPQHF. The full variable domain, with the rest looked up from reference TRBV19 and TRBJ1-5, is DGGITQSPKYLFRKEGQNVTLSCEQNLNHDAMYWYRQDPGQGLRLIYYSQIVNDFQKGDIAEGYSVSREKKESFPLTVTSAQKNPTAFYLCASGTLSNQPQHFGDGTRLSIL.

This rearrangement joins TRBV27 to TRBJ1-1; TRBD1 aligns across 8 bases. CDR3 length: 18 amino acids. Losses at the gene ends were 2 bases for V and 1 base for J; bases not matched to a gene: 12. Germline assignment: CDR1 MNHEY and CDR2 SMNVEV (reference sequence). The CDR3 region is CASSLIRQGRAPNTEAFF. The CDR3 nucleotides read TGTGCCAGCAGTTTAATCCGACAGGGGAGGGCTCCGAACACTGAAGCTTTCTTT.

Only one count was recorded for this clone. V and J are TRBV18 and TRBJ2-1, with D possibly TRBD1 on 5 matching bases. Trimming pared 2 bases from V and 5 bases from J, leaving 10 bases between. Germline V CDR1 and CDR2: KGHSH, LQKENI. The CDR3 runs 14 residues. The CDR3 here is CASSPGRAHNEQFF. CDR3 nucleotides: TGTGCCAGCTCACCAGGCAGGGCCCACAATGAGCAGTTCTTC. Variable domain in full (rest from reference TRBV18 and TRBJ2-1): NAGVMQNPRHLVRRRGQEARLRCSPMKGHSHVYWYRQLPEEGLKFMVYLQKENIIDESGMPKERFSAEFPKEGPSILRIQQVVRGDSAAYFCASSPGRAHNEQFFGPGTRLTVL.

This clone is deemed medium-sized. V gene TRBV28 combines with J gene TRBJ2-7; TRBD1 agrees at 9 bases. V was clipped by 1 base and J by 2 bases; unmatched bases: 9. The CDR3 loop spans 17 amino acids. CDR1 is MDHEN and CDR2 is SYDVKM in the germline V gene. In nucleotides, the CDR3 is TGTGCCAGCAGTTTATCAGGGACAGGGAGGACAGCCTACGAGCAGTACTTC. Residues: CASSLSGTGRTAYEQYF.

The chain links TRBV19 to TRBJ2-3, with TRBD2 as a possible D gene (5 bases). The germline gives CDR1 LNHDA, CDR2 SQIVND (reference sequence). CDR3 length: 17 residues. V was pared by 2 bases and J by 4 bases, with 19 bases between. This chain's CDR3 is CASSISSSGVIADTQYF. CDR3 in DNA: TGTGCCAGTAGTATAAGTTCGTCCGGGGTCATCGCAGATACGCAGTATTTT.

The sample holds one count of this clone. CDR3 bases: TGTGCCATCAGTGGGAAGGACGGATTAGGCTACGAGCAGTACTTC. Protein: CAISGKDGLGYEQYF. The V call is TRBV10-3, the J call TRBJ2-7; no clear D. CDR3 length: 15 residues. CDR1 and CDR2 from the germline V gene are ENHRY and SYGVKD. The ends were cut back, 4 bases at V and 3 bases at J, with 16 bases in the middle.

This clone was seen only a few times. The chain is built from TRBV11-2 and TRBJ2-3, with no clear D. Trimming took off 3 bases at V and 2 bases at J, with 6 bases between the two ends. Per the germline V gene, CDR1 is SGHAT and CDR2 is FQNNGV. The CDR3 has 13 amino acids. The CDR3 bases are TGTGCCAGCAGCTTGCTTGTCACAGATACGCAGTATTTT. Translating gives CASSLLVTDTQYF.

The chain couples TRBV19 to TRBJ1-1; 7 bases line up with TRBD1. The CDR3 loop spans 14 amino acids. V lost 6 bases to trimming and J lost 1 base; unmatched junction nucleotides: 5. Germline CDR1 is LNHDA and CDR2 is SQIVND (reference sequence). CDR3 in DNA: TGTGCCAGTAGGGGAGACAGGGCGAACACTGAAGCTTTCTTT. Its translation: CASRGDRANTEAFF.

The rearrangement links TRBV7-9 to TRBJ1-2; D remains unclear. Deletions cut 3 bases from V and 11 bases from J, with 19 bases between. Looked up from germline, CDR1 is SEHNR and CDR2 is FQNEAQ (reference sequence). CDR3 length: 14 amino acids. The CDR3 DNA sequence: TGTGCCAGCAGCTTCCCCTTGGCAGGCCCCCTGTACACCTTC. Its protein is CASSFPLAGPLYTF.

The rearrangement joins TRBV9 to TRBJ2-3; 7 bases line up with TRBD2. Germline V gives CDR1 SGDLS, CDR2 YYNGEE. This CDR3 region has 16 residues. With V trimmed by 0 bases and J by 3 bases, 7 bases remained unmatched. CDR3 amino acids: CASSVGEGIGTDTQYF. In DNA, the CDR3 is TGTGCCAGCAGCGTAGGGGAGGGGATAGGTACAGATACGCAGTATTTT.

The chain carries TRBV7-3 and TRBJ2-5; no definite D call. Trimming stripped 2 bases from V and 0 bases from J, with 4 bases between. This CDR3 comprises 13 residues. Germline V gene data show CDR1 as SGHTA and CDR2 as FQGTGA. The CDR3: CASSLQHQETQYF. In nucleotides, the CDR3 is TGTGCCAGCAGCTTACAACACCAAGAGACCCAGTACTTC.

The V and J genes are TRBV19 and TRBJ2-1; no reliable D call. The length of the CDR3 is 12 residues. Per the germline V gene, CDR1 is LNHDA and CDR2 is SQIVND (reference sequence). V lost 3 bases and J 10 bases, leaving 10 bases between the germline ends. CDR3 in amino acids: CASSIVPLEQFF. The CDR3 DNA reads TGTGCCAGTAGTATCGTGCCACTAGAGCAGTTCTTC.

This chain connects TRBV7-3 to TRBJ2-7, with TRBD1 as a possible D gene (6 bases). The CDR3 covers 13 residues. The V gene lost 5 bases and the J gene lost 5 bases, with 13 bases spanning the gap. Germline CDR1 and CDR2: SGHTA and FQGTGA. The DNA for the CDR3 is TGTGCCAGCAGCCCGGGCAGGGGAGACGAGCAGTACTTC. Amino acid sequence: CASSPGRGDEQYF.